This entry describes one TCR beta chain. What it recognizes is unknown. This specimen belongs to a study of T cells after yellow fever vaccination. The study's findings and limits: Subsequent to the booster, the majority of primary-vaccination clones reappeared (under 98% CD4, more than 70% CD8).

A single record per CDR3 protein comes from TCRdb applying MiXCR to the 5' RACE reads. This sample has about 320,000 distinct CDR3 sequences; about 10% occur once, and the top ten carry 2.5% to 4%. Per the germline V gene, CDR1 is GTSNPN and CDR2 is SVGIG (reference sequence). J lost 0 bases, V lost 8 bases, and 13 bases had no gene match. The CDR3 has 16 amino acids. Source: CD4+ T cells sorted from PBMCs, taken 45 days after the yellow fever booster vaccination. The J gene is TRBJ2-1, the V gene TRBV30, with 7 bases identical to TRBD1. The receptor was isolated from a man younger than 35 who received the YFV17D yellow fever vaccine. The CDR3 sequence: CARGVGGLSSYNEQFF. The CDR3 coding sequence is TGTGCCCGGGGAGTAGGGGGCTTAAGCTCCTACAATGAGCAGTTCTTC.